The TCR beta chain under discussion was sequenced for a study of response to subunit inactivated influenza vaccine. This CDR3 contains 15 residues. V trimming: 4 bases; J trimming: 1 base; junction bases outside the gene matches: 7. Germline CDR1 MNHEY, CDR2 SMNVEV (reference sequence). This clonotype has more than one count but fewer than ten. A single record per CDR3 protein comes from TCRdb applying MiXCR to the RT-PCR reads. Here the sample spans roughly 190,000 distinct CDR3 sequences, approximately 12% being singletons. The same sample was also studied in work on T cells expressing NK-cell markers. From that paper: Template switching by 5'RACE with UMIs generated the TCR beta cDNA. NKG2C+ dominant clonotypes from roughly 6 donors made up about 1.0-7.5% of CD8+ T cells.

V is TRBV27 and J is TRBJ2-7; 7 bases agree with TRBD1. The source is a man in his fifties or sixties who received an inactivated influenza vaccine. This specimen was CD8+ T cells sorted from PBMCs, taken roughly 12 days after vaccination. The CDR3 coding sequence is TGTGCCAGCAGTTCCGGGACAGCCACTTCCTACGAGCAGTACTTC. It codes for CASSSGTATSYEQYF.